The present entry profiles one T cell receptor beta chain with its context. Measured with immunoSEQ multiplex PCR; TCRdb has only the in-frame clones, and not every one. The sample lists 250,000 to 400,000 clones, over 85% occurring once. The data originate from a study of blood T cell repertoires in COVID-19. The overall study: The cDNA or gDNA used as material had been derived from T cells, B-cell-depleted T cells, or PBMCs.

In Cohort 3, a recovered donor had either two negative PCRs, clearance, or symptom resolution. CDR1 is LGHDT and CDR2 is YNNKEL in the germline V gene (reference sequence). The CDR3 sequence is 16 residues long. With V trimmed by 1 base and J by 5 bases, 7 bases remained unmatched. Sequencing was carried out using PBMCs or T cells enriched from blood (not recorded which). The rearrangement joins TRBV3-1 (or the pseudogene TRBV3-2) to TRBJ2-5; 10 bases fit TRBD2. The TCR sequence derives from a man aged 55 to 69 who had recovered from COVID-19. CDR3 in amino acids: CASSQVTSGIRETQYF. CDR3 coding DNA: TGTGCCAGCAGCCAAGTCACTAGCGGGATTAGGGAGACCCAGTACTTC.